This T cell receptor (beta chain) was sequenced for a study of OX40 agonist ivuxolimab in advanced cancers. Findings of the study overall: CD8+ T cells showed, on average, more clonal expansion than CD4+ cells.

Blood samples were obtained at baseline, cycle 4 day 1, and cycle 7 day 1. Profiling relied on immunoSEQ multiplex PCR, and the TCRdb table lists in-frame clones only, not all of them. The data contain 60,000 to 70,000 clones, around 83% of them seen just once; the ten biggest clones take up roughly 0.4%. Germline CDR1 and CDR2: SGHRS and YFSETQ. Trimming removed 4 bases from V and 0 bases from J; junction bases left unmatched: 10. The CDR3 sequence is 18 residues long. Points on this clone: Its antigen is not identified.

The sample in question was CD4+ or CD8+ T cells sorted from blood, obtained in a trial of the OX40 agonist ivuxolimab. The clonotype originates from an adult with an advanced solid tumor such as melanoma, head and neck, liver or kidney cancer. The chain couples TRBV5-1 to TRBJ1-6, with TRBD1 matching over 7 bases. Here the CDR3 DNA reads TGCGCCAGCAGCCCCTTGACAGGGCGGAACTCCTATAATTCACCCCTCCACTTT. As protein: CASSPLTGRNSYNSPLHF.